This T cell receptor beta chain was identified in a study of blood T cell repertoires in COVID-19. The overall study: Researchers got acute and convalescent COVID-19 samples from the United States, Italy and Spain.

Per the study methods: Researchers report that nucleated cell counts were estimated from reference gene primer amplification. The repertoire was sequenced with immunoSEQ multiplex PCR; TCRdb's copy has only in-frame clones and lacks some. Clone size and the V and J calls come from that table; the DNA yielded D and trimming. The sample has about 140,000 clones; roughly 79% are singletons. Trimming removed 6 bases from V and 2 bases from J, with 14 bases in between. The CDR3 has 16 residues. Germline V gene data show CDR1 as MNHNY and CDR2 as SVGAGI (reference sequence). The sample was PBMCs or T cells enriched from blood (not recorded which). The chain is built from TRBV6-6 and TRBJ2-6; D might be TRBD2 (7 bases). This TCR came from a woman in her 50s who had recovered from COVID-19. The DNA for the CDR3 is TGTGCCAGCAGCCTAGGGGGGGGCGCTGGGGCCAACGTCCTGACTTTC. Its protein product is CASSLGGGAGANVLTF.